The 26 T cell receptor beta chains given below trace back to one sample, sequenced in a study of diagnostic markers for celiac disease. From the reads, TCRdb lists one entry per CDR3 protein and no DNA. In total, the table holds a few thousand distinct CDR3 sequences. Sequencing used either unsorted cells or a sorted T cell fraction (not recorded which). The receptors here all came from a human donor. This table probably holds off-target reads from a library built for another chain.

This clonotype is called medium-sized (0.01 to 0.1%) based on its frequency. This chain links TRBV29-1 with TRBJ1-6. From germline, CDR1 is SQVTM and CDR2 ANQGSEA. The CDR3 consists of 13 residues. The CDR3 here is CSVSVGPNSPLHF.

The V gene is TRBV28, the J gene TRBJ1-3; as DNA is missing, the TRBD1 call by TCRdb cannot be tested. In germline, CDR1 is MDHEN, CDR2 SYDVKM. There are 18 residues in the CDR3. The CDR3 spells CASRTRTGRVFSGNTIYF.

The rearrangement links TRBV18 to TRBJ1-6; without DNA, the TCRdb call of TRBD1 cannot be checked. The CDR3 runs to 15 residues. Germline V gene data show CDR1 as KGHSH and CDR2 as LQKENI. Here the CDR3 reads CASSRGQGMSSPLHF.

The genes are TRBV27 and TRBJ1-1; TCRdb reports TRBD1, a call that lacks DNA to check it against. Germline lookup yields CDR1 MNHEY and CDR2 SMNVEV (reference sequence). The CDR3 covers 15 residues. The CDR3 sequence is CASSLTRQPNTEAFF.

Judged by frequency, this clonotype is large. This chain links TRBV5-1 with TRBJ1-1; TCRdb gives TRBD1 as the D gene, but with no DNA this cannot be confirmed. The CDR3 sequence is 15 residues long. CDR1 SGHRS and CDR2 YFSETQ come from the germline V gene. CDR3 in amino acids: CASSLRTGVNTEAFF.

The rearrangement uses TRBV20-1 and TRBJ2-7; TCRdb's D call, TRBD2, is unchecked because there is no DNA. CDR3 size: 17 residues. Per germline, CDR1 DFQATT and CDR2 SNEGSKA (reference sequence). Here the CDR3 reads CSATPLRTSGLSYEQYF.

Judged by frequency, this clonotype is medium-sized. This rearrangement joins TRBV10-3 to TRBJ2-7; TCRdb reports TRBD1, a call that lacks DNA to check it against. CDR1 is ENHRY, CDR2 SYGVKD, per germline. CDR3 length: 16 residues. CDR3: CAISDFTGGGSREQYF.

The chain combines TRBV20-1 with TRBJ2-3; TCRdb selects TRBD1, and the lack of DNA leaves this call unchecked. The CDR3 has 13 amino acids. CDR1 is DFQATT and CDR2 is SNEGSKA in the germline V gene (reference sequence). The CDR3 loop is CSASRQRGDTQYF.

The chain uses TRBV7-9 and TRBJ2-4. This CDR3 is 13 amino acids long. Germline V CDR1 and CDR2: SEHNR, FQNEAQ (reference sequence). CDR3 in amino acids: CASSNTDQNIQYF. Full variable domain (outside the CDR3, taken from reference TRBV7-9 and TRBJ2-4): DTGVSQNPRHKITKRGQNVTFRCDPISEHNRLYWYRQTLGQGPEFLTYFQNEAQLEKSRLLSDRFSAERPKGSFSTLEIQRTEQGDSAMYLCASSNTDQNIQYFGAGTRLSVL.

V and J are TRBV20-1 and TRBJ2-3; TCRdb reports TRBD2, a call that lacks DNA to check it against. This CDR3 region has 15 residues. Germline V lookup: CDR1 DFQATT, CDR2 SNEGSKA (reference sequence). CDR3 amino acids: CSANPGTSVTDTQYF.

The chain has TRBV18 and TRBJ1-1; the TCRdb D gene call, TRBD1, has no DNA to confirm it. This CDR3 has 16 amino acids. CDR1 is KGHSH, CDR2 LQKENI, per germline. The CDR3 spells CASSPGQARGGTEAFF.

The rearrangement links TRBV5-4 to TRBJ1-1; the D call of TRBD1 rests on TCRdb alone, since no DNA is present to check it. Per germline, CDR1 SGHNT and CDR2 YYREEE (reference sequence). This CDR3 contains 15 residues. The CDR3 sequence: CASSLVDRDKTEAFF. Variable domain in full (rest from reference TRBV5-4 and TRBJ1-1): ETGVTQSPTHLIKTRGQQVTLRCSSQSGHNTVSWYQQALGQGPQFIFQYYREEENGRGNFPPRFSGLQFPNYSSELNVNALELDDSALYLCASSLVDRDKTEAFFGQGTRLTVV.

The chain combines TRBV2 with TRBJ2-3; TCRdb proposes TRBD1, but this gene call is untestable without DNA. There are 16 residues in the CDR3. Germline V CDR1 and CDR2: SNHLY, FYNNEI. CDR3 in amino acids: CADESGQGLGTDTQYF.

The chain uses TRBV7-9 and TRBJ1-5. There are 16 residues in the CDR3. Germline CDR1 is SEHNR and CDR2 is FQNEAQ (reference sequence). CDR3 residues: CASSLNKLSSNQPQHF.

This chain uses TRBV4-3 with TRBJ2-1. Germline V gene sequence: CDR1 LGHNA, CDR2 YSLEER. CDR3 length: 14 amino acids. CDR3 region: CASSQDPGNNEQFF.

This chain joins TRBV5-1 and TRBJ1-6. Germline CDR1 SGHRS, CDR2 YFSETQ. CDR3 size: 14 residues. CDR3 residues: CASSQGTRGSPLHF.

This clonotype is called medium-sized based on its frequency. CDR3 residues: CATSRDGREETQYF. The chain recombines TRBV15 with TRBJ2-5; TCRdb calls TRBD1, which cannot be checked without DNA. The CDR3 runs 14 residues. Germline V gene lookup returns CDR1 LNHNV and CDR2 YYDKDF (reference sequence).

This sequence joins TRBV24-1 and TRBJ2-1; the TRBD1 assignment by TCRdb is unverifiable without DNA. This CDR3 is built from 16 residues. CDR1 and CDR2 from the germline V gene are KGHDR and SFDVKD. CDR3 sequence: CATSDPGPISYNEQFF.

The V call is TRBV20-1, the J call TRBJ2-2; the TRBD1 assignment by TCRdb is unverifiable without DNA. This CDR3 comprises 14 residues. Germline CDR1 is DFQATT and CDR2 is SNEGSKA (reference sequence). CDR3 sequence: CSATADRVAGELFF.

The genes are TRBV5-1 and TRBJ2-1. The CDR3 has 13 amino acids. The germline V gene has CDR1 SGHRS and CDR2 YFSETQ. CDR3 in amino acids: CASSSSQNNEQFF.

This rearrangement joins TRBV9 to TRBJ2-5; the TRBD1 assignment by TCRdb is unverifiable without DNA. Germline assignment: CDR1 SGDLS and CDR2 YYNGEE. The CDR3 is 16 residues long. This chain's CDR3 is CASSVGGGALIETQYF.

This rearrangement joins TRBV25-1 to TRBJ2-7; the D call from TCRdb, TRBD2, cannot be confirmed without DNA. There are 14 residues in the CDR3. In germline, CDR1 is MGHDK, CDR2 SYGVNS. The CDR3 region is CASSDLGGLKEQYF.

The gene calls are TRBV28 and TRBJ2-1; the TCRdb call, TRBD2, lacks DNA for checking. The CDR3 totals 15 residues. Germline V gene lookup returns CDR1 MDHEN and CDR2 SYDVKM. The CDR3 protein is CASSSARREMNEQFF.

This clonotype is deemed medium-sized by its frequency. The V call is TRBV6-1, the J call TRBJ1-1. Germline CDR1 reads MNHNS; CDR2 reads SASEGT. The CDR3 runs 15 residues. This chain's CDR3 is CASSQRLWQNTEAFF.

This clonotype is called medium-sized based on its frequency. The chain uses TRBV12-3 or TRBV12-4 and TRBJ1-2; TCRdb gives TRBD1 as the D gene, but with no DNA this cannot be confirmed. This CDR3 is 16 amino acids long. CDR3: CASSFSDRGGGDGYTF.

The chain joins TRBV15 to TRBJ1-3; TCRdb's D call of TRBD1 is untestable without DNA. Germline loops: CDR1 LNHNV, CDR2 YYDKDF (reference sequence). There are 16 residues in the CDR3. CDR3 sequence reads: CATSGTLGGDGNTIYF.